One T cell receptor beta chain is described in this entry. The antigen remains undetermined. Data came from immunoSEQ multiplex PCR; TCRdb stores just in-frame clones and leaves some out. There are tens of thousands of clones in the sample; 65% to 90% occur only once, and more than 4.5% lies in the top ten. Germline V gene data show CDR1 as SNHLY and CDR2 as FYNNEI. Trimming stripped 5 bases from V and 7 bases from J, with 18 bases between. This CDR3 contains 15 residues. The record originates from a study of a mutant IDH1 vaccine in newly diagnosed glioma. Time point in this sample: week 35, safety follow-up. Each vaccine dose was 300 ug of mutant IDH1 20-mer peptide, with topical imiquimod. Eight vaccinations went to patients in weeks 1, 3, 5, 7, 11, 15, 19, 23. Donors had new IDH1-mutant astrocytomas of WHO grade 3 or 4 (ATRX-lost). General study results and limits: There were vaccine-induced immune responses in more than 85% of the patients.

The V and J genes are TRBV2 and TRBJ1-5; tentative D call: TRBD1 (6 bases). The starting material was PBMCs, obtained from a glioma patient whose treatment included an IDH1 peptide vaccine. This sequence originates from a middle-aged woman with glioma. Some clones in this sample may be carry-over from other donors' samples. The CDR3, as DNA: TGTGCCAGCAGTCGTCAGACAGGCCCGGACCAGCCCCAGCATTTT. It specifies CASSRQTGPDQPQHF.